The 17 T cell receptor beta chains given below trace back to one sample, sequenced in a study of T-cell reconstitution after alpha-beta-depleted transplantation in children. Unique molecular identifiers tagged the TCRbeta library. TCRdb fed the PCR reads into MiXCR, producing one record per CDR3 protein. The table has approximately 200,000 distinct CDR3 sequences, roughly 6.3% seen once. The starting material was PBMCs, obtained before TCRalphabeta/CD19-depleted stem cell transplant. These receptors were taken from a girl under two years old with combined immunodeficiency, due to receive a stem cell transplant.

This clonotype was observed a few times. The rearrangement uses TRBV10-2 and TRBJ2-5, with TRBD2 matching over 7 bases. The germline CDR1 and CDR2 sequences are WSHSY and SAAADI. The CDR3 runs to 16 residues. The J segment lost 0 bases and the V segment lost 6 bases, leaving 10 bases of the junction unmatched. DNA for the CDR3: TGCGCCAGCAGAGATCCCCTGCGGGAGTACCAAGAGACCCAGTACTTC. It is translated as CASRDPLREYQETQYF.

This clonotype was found many times. V gene TRBV6-6 combines with J gene TRBJ2-3; D remains ambiguous. Germline V gives CDR1 MNHNY, CDR2 SVGAGI (reference sequence). V lost 0 bases and J 13 bases, leaving 11 bases between the germline ends. CDR3 length: 12 amino acids. The CDR3 reads CASSYSLVLKYF. As DNA, the CDR3 is TGTGCCAGCAGTTACTCGCTAGTTTTGAAGTATTTT.

The rearrangement links TRBV4-3 to TRBJ2-7; 10 nucleotides line up with TRBD1. Germline V lookup: CDR1 LGHNA, CDR2 YSLEER. This CDR3 has 15 amino acids. V was pared by 1 base and J by 2 bases, with 2 bases of the junction left unmatched. CDR3 amino acids: CASSQADRGAYEQYF. The CDR3 DNA follows: TGCGCCAGCAGCCAAGCGGACAGGGGGGCCTACGAGCAGTACTTC.

The chain employs TRBV2 and TRBJ2-1; D is uncertain. Trimming removed 6 bases from V and 6 bases from J, with 15 bases in between. Germline values: CDR1 SNHLY, CDR2 FYNNEI. The CDR3 sequence is 14 residues long. DNA of the CDR3: TGTGCCAGCAGGGATGAGTGGGGAATCAATGAGCAGTTCTTC. It translates to CASRDEWGINEQFF.

This clonotype was seen a few times. The CDR3 protein is CASGRGNTEAFF. CDR3 bases: TGTGCCAGCGGCAGGGGTAACACTGAAGCTTTCTTT. This chain connects TRBV6-6 to TRBJ1-1; TRBD1 might be the D (6 bases). Trimming pared 8 bases from V and 2 bases from J, leaving 9 bases between. The CDR3 extends over 12 amino acids. In germline, CDR1 is MNHNY, CDR2 SVGAGI (reference sequence).

This clonotype has at least ten counts. The chain is built from TRBV20-1 and TRBJ1-3; 7 bases map to TRBD1. The germline V gene has CDR1 DFQATT and CDR2 SNEGSKA (reference sequence). Trimming took 5 bases from V and 0 from J; bases not matched to a gene: 4. This CDR3 is built from 14 residues. The CDR3 region has the DNA TGCAGTGCTTCAGGGGGATCCTCTGGAAACACCATATATTTT. Its protein is CSASGGSSGNTIYF.

This clonotype was counted at least ten times. The chain carries TRBV12-3 or TRBV12-4 and TRBJ1-1; D gene uncertain. V was shortened by 3 bases and J by 1 base, with 9 bases between the two germline ends. The CDR3 contains 14 residues. The CDR3 DNA reads TGTGCCAGCAGTTTGGCGTATCGGAACACTGAAGCTTTCTTT. Translating gives CASSLAYRNTEAFF.

This clonotype was detected only a few times. The chain employs TRBV18 and TRBJ1-5; the D gene is possibly TRBD1 (6 bases). The CDR3 spans 13 residues. Germline V gives CDR1 KGHSH, CDR2 LQKENI. V was cut by 3 bases and J by 7 bases, with 10 bases left in between. CDR3 in amino acids: CASSPGGGQPQHF. CDR3 sequence (DNA): TGTGCCAGCTCACCCGGGGGGGGCCAGCCCCAGCATTTT.

The rearrangement uses TRBV20-1 and TRBJ1-6; D gene uncertain. From germline, CDR1 is DFQATT and CDR2 SNEGSKA (reference sequence). V was shortened by 0 bases and J by 5 bases, with 14 bases between the two germline ends. This CDR3 has 16 residues. The CDR3 protein is CSARDPRPLNNSPLHF. CDR3 coding DNA: TGCAGTGCTAGAGATCCTCGACCGTTAAATAATTCACCCCTCCACTTT.

In its sample, this clonotype was seen many times. The chain joins TRBV7-9 to TRBJ2-7, with 8 bases lining up with TRBD2. The germline CDR1 and CDR2 sequences are SEHNR and FQNEAQ (reference sequence). Trimming cost V 1 base and J 1 base; bases outside gene matches: 3. CDR3 size: 15 residues. DNA for the CDR3: TGTGCCAGCAGCTTAGTGGCTAGCGGGTCCTACGAGCAGTACTTC. Its translation is CASSLVASGSYEQYF.

This clonotype was picked up many times. This chain connects TRBV12-3 or TRBV12-4 to TRBJ2-1; 13 bases are shared with TRBD2. With V trimmed by 6 bases and J by 5 bases, 4 bases remained unmatched. This CDR3 is 15 amino acids long. Written as DNA, the CDR3 is TGTGCCAGCAGGCCCGGACTAGCGGGGGACAATGAGCAGTTCTTC. Residues: CASRPGLAGDNEQFF.

This clonotype was detected ten times or more. The chain links TRBV10-3 to TRBJ1-1, with D possibly TRBD1 on 6 matching bases. V was cut by 4 bases and J by 6 bases, with 15 bases left in between. This CDR3 has 14 residues. Germline CDR1 reads ENHRY; CDR2 reads SYGVKD. This chain's CDR3 is CAISVFEGGPEAFF. In DNA, the CDR3 is TGTGCCATCAGTGTTTTCGAGGGGGGTCCTGAAGCTTTCTTT.

The gene calls are TRBV6-2 or TRBV6-3 and TRBJ2-7, with D perhaps TRBD1 (5 bases). The CDR3 sequence is 12 residues long. Trimming pared 6 bases from V and 8 bases from J, leaving 14 bases between. CDR1 and CDR2 from the germline V gene are MNHEY and SVGEGT. The CDR3 sequence is CASRTDFLKQYF. The CDR3 region has the DNA TGTGCCAGCAGGACAGATTTCTTGAAGCAGTACTTC.

As to this clonotype: This may be a read error, as it is one base from a much larger clone. The rearrangement joins TRBV20-1 to TRBJ2-3, with 9 positions matching TRBD2. Germline V gives CDR1 DFQATT, CDR2 SNEGSKA (reference sequence). Trimming cost V 5 bases and J 5 bases; bases outside gene matches: 11. The CDR3 totals 15 residues. Here the CDR3 reads CSAGISGGGGDTQYF. The CDR3 DNA is TGCAGTGCTGGGATTAGCGGGGGAGGAGGAGATACGCAGTATTTT.

This clonotype was seen at least ten times. Here the CDR3 DNA reads TGTGCCAGTAGTATCTCTAGCGGGAGGCCCGGCGAGCAGTACTTC. Translating gives CASSISSGRPGEQYF. The chain links TRBV19 to TRBJ2-7, with 11 bases fitting TRBD2. This CDR3 spans 15 amino acids. V lost 3 bases, J lost 6 bases, and 7 bases stayed unmatched. Germline loops: CDR1 LNHDA, CDR2 SQIVND (reference sequence).

This clonotype has a count of ten or more. The rearrangement joins TRBV29-1 to TRBJ2-5, with 10 nucleotides matching TRBD2. In germline, CDR1 is SQVTM, CDR2 ANQGSEA. This CDR3 region has 18 residues. With 3 bases clipped from V and 0 bases from J, the junction kept 13 bases outside the gene matches. For the CDR3, the DNA is TGCAGCGTTGATGAGGGGAGCGGGAGGGCCCTTTACCAAGAGACCCAGTACTTC. Translating it yields CSVDEGSGRALYQETQYF.

This clonotype was seen at least ten times. This sequence joins TRBV18 and TRBJ2-1, with 9 bases fitting TRBD2. The V gene end was trimmed by 2 bases and the J gene end by 6 bases; junction bases not matched to a gene: 8. CDR1 and CDR2 from the germline V gene are KGHSH and LQKENI. This CDR3 has 16 residues. CDR3 bases: TGTGCCAGCTCACCATTCGAAGCGGGGGGACGCAATGAGCAGTTCTTC. It yields the protein CASSPFEAGGRNEQFF.